This is a list of T cell receptor beta chains from one sample in a study of tumor-infiltrating lymphocytes in primary liver carcinoma. From the multiplex PCR reads, TCRdb called clonotypes with MiXCR, one entry per CDR3 protein. The repertoire includes 95,000 to 150,000 distinct CDR3 sequences, roughly three fifths of them detected once, and 7% to 10% sits in the top ten. Material: liver tumor tissue from sampling region 1. Receptors originate from a woman in her sixties with primary liver carcinoma and hepatitis B virus infection. CDR3s include the opening cysteine and the closing phenylalanine or tryptophan. The order of the fields is V gene, clone size, D gene, J gene, CDR3 protein, CDR3 DNA. The D gene is left open where the match is weak. Clone size appears in some rows only: once, few, many, or a class for an expanded clone.

V: TRBV7-8; size: once; D: TRBD2; J: TRBJ2-7; CDR3: CASSLKLAGYNEQCF; DNA: TGTGCCAGCAGCTTAAAACTAGCGGGGTACAACGAGCAGTGCTTC
V: TRBV6-5; size: many; D: NA; J: TRBJ1-1; CDR3: CASSYSRSTEAFF; DNA: TGTGCCAGCAGTTACTCAAGGAGCACTGAAGCTTTCTTT
V: TRBV7-8; size: few; D: TRBD2; J: TRBJ2-2; CDR3: CASSPIAGTGELFF; DNA: TGTGCCAGCAGTCCAATAGCGGGAACCGGGGAGCTGTTTTTT
V: TRBV28; size: many; D: TRBD2; J: TRBJ2-7; CDR3: CASGRLAGSYEQYF; DNA: TGTGCCAGTGGACGACTAGCGGGCTCCTACGAGCAGTACTTC
V: TRBV6-5; size: NA; D: NA; J: TRBJ2-3; CDR3: CASSPYAYTQYF; DNA: TGCGCCAGCAGTCCCTATGCTTATACGCAGTATTTT
V: TRBV28; size: few; D: NA; J: TRBJ1-6; CDR3: CASSLTRVNLHF; DNA: TGTGCCAGCAGTTTGACTAGGGTTAACCTCCACTTT
V: TRBV5-6; size: NA; D: NA; J: TRBJ2-7; CDR3: CASSWGAAGPVEQYF; DNA: TGTGCCAGCAGCTGGGGGGCAGCGGGGCCGGTCGAGCAGTACTTC
V: TRBV12-3/TRBV12-4; size: many; D: TRBD2; J: TRBJ2-2; CDR3: CASRGLAGNTGELFF; DNA: TGTGCCAGCAGAGGACTAGCTGGGAACACCGGGGAGCTGTTTTTT
V: TRBV12-3/TRBV12-4; size: NA; D: NA; J: TRBJ2-7; CDR3: CAGSLQLGDQYF; DNA: TGTGCCGGCAGTCTCCAGCTGGGGGATCAGTACTTC
V: TRBV5-1; size: few; D: NA; J: TRBJ2-5; CDR3: CASSFNSDKETQYF; DNA: TGCGCCAGCAGCTTCAATAGTGACAAAGAGACCCAGTACTTC
V: TRBV5-6; size: many; D: NA; J: TRBJ2-4; CDR3: CASSSLHAKNIQYF; DNA: TGTGCCAGCAGCTCGCTGCACGCCAAAAACATTCAGTACTTC
V: TRBV29-1; size: NA; D: NA; J: TRBJ2-3; CDR3: CSVQGRGATDTQYF; DNA: TGCAGCGTCCAGGGCAGGGGAGCCACGGATACGCAGTATTTT
V: TRBV28; size: once; D: TRBD1; J: TRBJ1-2; CDR3: CASSLVGQGLDNGYTF; DNA: TGTGCCAGCAGTTTAGTGGGACAGGGTCTAGACAATGGCTACACCTTC
V: TRBV6-5; size: NA; D: NA; J: TRBJ2-1; CDR3: CASSVQGGAYSEQFF; DNA: TGTGCCAGCAGTGTCCAGGGGGGGGCATACAGTGAGCAGTTCTTC
V: TRBV6-2/TRBV6-3; size: many; D: NA; J: TRBJ1-2; CDR3: CASSYGGVPNGYTF; DNA: TGTGCCAGCAGTTACGGGGGAGTTCCCAATGGCTACACCTTC
V: TRBV28; size: NA; D: NA; J: TRBJ2-7; CDR3: CASSRTNGISYEQYF; DNA: TGTGCCAGCAGTCGGACTAACGGGATTTCCTACGAGCAGTACTTC
V: TRBV12-3/TRBV12-4; size: many; D: NA; J: TRBJ1-5; CDR3: CASSFNWIQPQHF; DNA: TGTGCCAGCAGTTTTAATTGGATACAGCCCCAGCATTTT
V: TRBV11-2; size: NA; D: NA; J: TRBJ1-2; CDR3: CTSSVYRTPDYGYTF; DNA: TGTACCAGCAGTGTGTATCGGACCCCTGACTATGGCTACACCTTC
V: TRBV10-3; size: many; D: TRBD2; J: TRBJ2-7; CDR3: CAISFPVGSGSLSDEQYF; DNA: TGTGCCATCAGTTTCCCCGTCGGTAGCGGGAGTCTCAGCGACGAGCAGTACTTC
V: TRBV11-2; size: NA; D: NA; J: TRBJ1-4; CDR3: CVSGPDRLNEKLFF; DNA: TGTGTCAGCGGCCCCGACAGGTTGAATGAAAAACTGTTTTTT
V: TRBV28; size: many; D: NA; J: TRBJ2-2; CDR3: CASSLANTGRAGELFF; DNA: TGTGCCAGCAGTTTGGCTAATACAGGGAGGGCCGGGGAGCTGTTTTTT
V: TRBV2; size: NA; D: NA; J: TRBJ2-1; CDR3: CACNTGEGIYNEQFF; DNA: TGTGCCTGCAATACGGGAGAGGGGATTTACAATGAGCAGTTCTTC
V: TRBV11-2; size: NA; D: NA; J: TRBJ1-1; CDR3: CVSSFRGMTEASF; DNA: TGTGTCAGCAGCTTCCGGGGGATGACTGAAGCTTCCTTT
V: TRBV5-4; size: NA; D: NA; J: TRBJ1-2; CDR3: CASTPPPRGGYTF; DNA: TGTGCCAGCACTCCCCCCCCTCGTGGTGGCTACACCTTC
V: TRBV29-1; size: many; D: NA; J: TRBJ2-7; CDR3: CSVGGTEQYF; DNA: TGCAGCGTTGGCGGGACCGAGCAGTACTTC
V: TRBV5-1; size: few; D: TRBD1; J: TRBJ2-5; CDR3: CASSPRQGVTQYF; DNA: TGCGCCAGCAGCCCAAGACAGGGAGTGACCCAGTACTTC
V: TRBV5-4; size: once; D: NA; J: TRBJ1-1; CDR3: CASSFGLGREDSKAFF; DNA: TGTGCCAGCAGCTTCGGACTTGGGCGGGAGGACAGTAAAGCTTTCTTT
V: TRBV11-3; size: NA; D: NA; J: TRBJ1-1; CDR3: CASSPPLGLNTEVFF; DNA: TGTGCCAGCAGCCCCCCCCTGGGGTTGAACACTGAAGTTTTCTTT
V: TRBV11-2; size: NA; D: TRBD2; J: TRBJ2-5; CDR3: CASSPSFGLAGETQYF; DNA: TGTGCCAGCAGCCCGTCATTCGGGCTAGCGGGAGAGACCCAGTACTTC
V: TRBV5-1; size: many; D: NA; J: TRBJ2-1; CDR3: CASSLDALNNEQFF; DNA: TGCGCCAGCAGCTTGGACGCCCTCAACAATGAGCAGTTCTTC
V: TRBV4-1; size: many; D: NA; J: TRBJ1-2; CDR3: CASSQAQGRNGYTF; DNA: TGCGCCAGCAGCCAAGCCCAGGGAAGGAATGGCTACACCTTC
V: TRBV4-1; size: NA; D: NA; J: TRBJ1-1; CDR3: CTSSQDQRRALNTEAFF; DNA: TGCACCAGCAGCCAAGACCAACGGAGAGCCTTGAACACTGAAGCTTTCTTT
V: TRBV11-3; size: NA; D: TRBD1; J: TRBJ1-5; CDR3: CASSSLPPGTDDNQPQHF; DNA: TGTGCCAGCAGCTCCCTACCACCCGGGACAGATGACAATCAGCCACAGCATTTT
V: TRBV6-1; size: NA; D: TRBD1; J: TRBJ1-5; CDR3: CASSRTGRDQPQQF; DNA: TGTGCCAGCAGTCGGACAGGGCGTGATCAGCCCCAGCAATTT
V: TRBV4-1; size: NA; D: NA; J: TRBJ2-6; CDR3: CASSHGSGPSGANVLTF; DNA: TGCGCCAGCAGCCACGGGTCAGGACCCTCTGGGGCCAACGTCCTGACTTTC
V: TRBV11-2; size: NA; D: TRBD2; J: TRBJ2-5; CDR3: CASSLGLVLQETQYF; DNA: TGTGCCAGCAGCCTGGGACTAGTCCTCCAAGAGACTCAGTACTTC
V: TRBV29-1; size: NA; D: NA; J: TRBJ2-3; CDR3: CSVRARGFGDTQYF; DNA: TGCAGCGTGCGGGCTCGGGGGTTTGGAGATACGCAGTATTTT
V: TRBV6-5; size: many; D: NA; J: TRBJ2-7; CDR3: CASSPRDGSSYEQYF; DNA: TGTGCCAGCAGTCCCCGGGACGGGAGCTCCTACGAGCAGTACTTC
V: TRBV11-2; size: NA; D: TRBD1; J: TRBJ2-1; CDR3: CASRLPHGQGYRGEQFF; DNA: TGTGCCAGCAGGTTGCCACACGGACAGGGGTACAGGGGTGAGCAGTTCTTC
V: TRBV12-3/TRBV12-4; size: NA; D: TRBD1; J: TRBJ1-4; CDR3: CANRKIQGAANEKLFF; DNA: TGTGCCAACAGAAAGATACAGGGGGCGGCTAATGAAAAACTGTTTTTT
V: TRBV7-8; size: NA; D: NA; J: TRBJ1-5; CDR3: CASSESRGDTYQPQHF; DNA: TGTGCCAGCAGCGAATCACGTGGGGACACCTATCAGCCCCAGCATTTT
V: TRBV6-5; size: many; D: NA; J: TRBJ2-7; CDR3: CASTGWRYEQYF; DNA: TGTGCCAGCACGGGTTGGCGCTACGAGCAGTACTTC
V: TRBV5-1; size: many; D: NA; J: TRBJ2-3; CDR3: CASSPGSDGTDTQYF; DNA: TGCGCCAGCTCGCCAGGGTCAGACGGCACAGATACGCAGTATTTT
V: TRBV28; size: NA; D: TRBD1; J: TRBJ1-1; CDR3: CASSPMGQGNTEAFF; DNA: TGTGCCAGCAGTCCGATGGGACAGGGTAACACCGAAGCTTTCTTT
V: TRBV12-3/TRBV12-4; size: NA; D: TRBD1; J: TRBJ1-3; CDR3: CASRQGDGNAIYF; DNA: TGTGCCAGCCGTCAGGGGGATGGAAACGCCATATATTTT
V: TRBV5-1; size: NA; D: NA; J: TRBJ1-6; CDR3: CASSLGTYRNSPLHF; DNA: TGCGCCAGCAGCTTGGGCACCTACCGGAATTCACCCCTCCACTTT